Presented here are 28 T cell receptor beta chains from one specimen sequenced in a study of shared clonotypes between healthy human individuals (dated by TCRdb to 2019 to 2021). Library prep was done by the immunoSEQ multiplex PCR assay. Here the immuneACCESS table is served through TCRdb, limited to in-frame sequences with V and J called. Missing clones are a known gap in these copies; in checked studies unresolved V genes cover under half, and the rest lacks a known reason. This sample comprises fewer than 150,000 clones, about 63% of them detected only once. The ten largest clones add up to 20% to 25% of the sample. Source material: memory CD8+ T cells sorted from blood. Taken with the paper, the label for cell subset or site translates to: CD45RO+ cells pooled with CCR7-negative TemRA cells. These TCRs come from a woman in her twenties or thirties in good health.

The chain links TRBV28 to TRBJ1-6; D not resolved. CDR1 MDHEN and CDR2 SYDVKM come from the germline V gene. V lost 6 bases and J lost 10, with 7 bases in between. The CDR3 length is 11 residues. CDR3 amino acids: CASSDTSPLHF. CDR3 nucleotides: TGTGCCAGCAGCGACACATCACCCCTCCACTTT.

The rearrangement links TRBV6-1 to TRBJ1-5, with D perhaps matching TRBD1 (6 bases). V shed 8 bases and J shed 4 bases, with 12 bases lying between them. The CDR3 has 13 residues. Germline V gives CDR1 MNHNS, CDR2 SASEGT. The CDR3 sequence is CASLGGWNQPQHF. The CDR3 DNA reads TGTGCCAGCTTAGGGGGGTGGAATCAGCCCCAGCATTTT.

The chain couples TRBV5-4 to TRBJ2-2; 8 bases match TRBD1. Germline CDR1 reads SGHNT; CDR2 reads YYREEE (reference sequence). The ends lost 5 bases at V and 7 bases at J; junction bases unmatched: 10. The CDR3 loop spans 15 amino acids. The CDR3, as DNA: TGTGCCAGCAGATACGGACAGGGAGACGGCGGGGAGCTGTTTTTT. Its protein product is CASRYGQGDGGELFF.

This clone was seen a few times. The rearrangement uses TRBV19 and TRBJ1-1, with 7 bases identical to TRBD1. The V and J ends lost 5 bases and 4 bases, in that order; junction bases with no gene match: 4. CDR3 length equals 13 residues. From germline, CDR1 is LNHDA and CDR2 SQIVND (reference sequence). The chain's CDR3 is CASSPGGGTEAFF. As DNA, the CDR3 is TGTGCCAGTAGTCCAGGGGGTGGCACTGAAGCTTTCTTT.

J is TRBJ2-2 and V is TRBV2, with 11 bases aligning to TRBD2. V shed 5 bases and J 6 bases; nucleotides not matched to a gene: 8. The CDR3 is made up of 16 amino acids. Germline-derived CDR1 and CDR2 are SNHLY and FYNNEI. In nucleotides, the CDR3 is TGTGCCAGCAGTCGCGATAGCGGGAGGGGACCCGGGGAGCTGTTTTTT. The encoded protein is CASSRDSGRGPGELFF.

CDR3 in DNA: TGTGCCAGCAGTTACTCGTTCGCACAGACCTACGAGCAGTACTTC. Translation gives CASSYSFAQTYEQYF. The V and J genes are TRBV6-5 and TRBJ2-7; no clear D gene. The V gene's germline CDR1 is MNHEY and CDR2 SVGAGI. CDR3 length: 15 residues. The ends were cut back, 0 bases at V and 2 bases at J, with 11 bases in the middle.

The chain uses TRBV7-8 and TRBJ2-7; D possibly corresponds to TRBD2 (6 bases). CDR1 is SGHVS, CDR2 FQNEAQ, per germline. This CDR3 has 14 amino acids. Trimming pared 6 bases from V and 2 bases from J, leaving 14 bases between. DNA of the CDR3: TGTGCCAGCAGATCACGGGAGAACCCCTACGAGCAGTACTTC. It encodes CASRSRENPYEQYF. The full variable domain, its missing parts supplied by reference TRBV7-8 and TRBJ2-7, is GAGVSQSPRYKVAKRGQDVALRCDPISGHVSLFWYQQALGQGPEFLTYFQNEAQLDKSGLPSDRFFAERPEGSVSTLKIQRTQQEDSAVYLCASRSRENPYEQYFGPGTRLTVT.

This clone has at least ten counts. This chain connects TRBV4-2 to TRBJ2-3, with D unclear. V gave up 1 base and J gave up 2 bases, with 10 bases separating them. Germline CDR1 reads LGHNA; CDR2 reads YNFKEQ. The CDR3 consists of 15 residues. CDR3 sequence: CASSQGETATDTQYF. The CDR3 coding sequence is TGTGCCAGCAGCCAAGGTGAAACAGCCACAGATACGCAGTATTTT.

The chain employs TRBV5-1 and TRBJ2-7; 9 positions match TRBD1. Germline V gene sequence: CDR1 SGHRS, CDR2 YFSETQ. The CDR3 spans 15 residues. J lost 4 bases, V lost 3 bases, and 8 bases had no gene match. CDR3 residues: CASSWAQGALYEQYF. CDR3 DNA sequence: TGCGCCAGCAGCTGGGCACAGGGGGCGCTGTACGAGCAGTACTTC.

The V gene is TRBV7-8, the J gene TRBJ2-5, with a possible D match to TRBD1 (6 bases). V was pared by 5 bases and J by 2 bases, with 9 bases between. The germline V gene encodes CDR1 SGHVS and CDR2 FQNEAQ. CDR3 length: 13 amino acids. The CDR3 region has the DNA TGTGCCAGCAGCAGAGACAGGCAAGAGACCCAGTACTTC. Residues: CASSRDRQETQYF.

This rearrangement joins TRBV6-6 to TRBJ2-2; D gene ambiguous. The germline V gene encodes CDR1 MNHNY and CDR2 SVGAGI (reference sequence). CDR3 length: 13 residues. V was shortened by 8 bases and J by 6 bases, with 13 bases between the two germline ends. The CDR3 reads CASSPRSPGELFF. The CDR3 nucleotides read TGTGCCAGCTCACCACGGTCGCCCGGGGAGCTGTTTTTT.

This clone has at least ten counts. The chain joins TRBV6-4 to TRBJ2-3; 9 bases line up with TRBD2. V dropped 4 bases and J dropped 4; count of bases not matched to a gene: 6. The CDR3 totals 15 residues. Germline V gene lookup returns CDR1 MRHNA and CDR2 SNTAGT. CDR3 nucleotide sequence: TGTGCCAGCAGTGTAACCCTAGCGGGATCAGATACGCAGTATTTT. This gives the protein CASSVTLAGSDTQYF.

This rearrangement joins TRBV28 to TRBJ2-7; a weak D match, TRBD2 (5 bases). This CDR3 is 16 amino acids long. The germline CDR1 and CDR2 sequences are MDHEN and SYDVKM. The ends were cut back, 2 bases at V and 4 bases at J, with 18 bases in the middle. CDR3 region: CASSLPRTAPGYEQYF. Here the CDR3 DNA reads TGTGCCAGCAGTTTACCCCGGACCGCACCGGGATACGAGCAGTACTTC.

This clone was detected only once. This chain links TRBV5-4 with TRBJ1-1; no clear D gene. The CDR3 spans 13 residues. Germline CDR1 reads SGHNT; CDR2 reads YYREEE (reference sequence). The V and J ends lost 3 bases and 6 bases respectively, with 12 bases between them. CDR3 in amino acids: CASSSPGVAEAFF. The CDR3 DNA is TGTGCCAGCAGCTCCCCTGGGGTCGCTGAAGCTTTCTTT.

For this clone: A much larger clone is a single base away; this may be a read error. The chain carries TRBV6-1 and TRBJ2-7; the match to TRBD1 covers 9 bases. CDR3 size: 14 residues. Germline V gene sequence: CDR1 MNHNS, CDR2 SASEGT. V dropped 5 bases and J dropped 1; count of bases not matched to a gene: 3. The DNA of the CDR3 is TGTGCCAGCAGTCCGGGACAGGGATCCTACGAGCAGTACTTC. It specifies CASSPGQGSYEQYF.

The chain combines TRBV19 with TRBJ1-2; a possible D gene is TRBD1 (5 bases). Germline V gives CDR1 LNHDA, CDR2 SQIVND (reference sequence). Trimming stripped 6 bases from V and 8 bases from J, with 16 bases between. The CDR3 is 13 amino acids. The CDR3 here is CASSGNRLLGYTF. The CDR3 nucleotides read TGTGCCAGTAGCGGGAACAGGCTGCTAGGCTACACCTTC. The complete variable domain, with remaining parts taken from reference TRBV19 and TRBJ1-2, reads DGGITQSPKYLFRKEGQNVTLSCEQNLNHDAMYWYRQDPGQGLRLIYYSQIVNDFQKGDIAEGYSVSREKKESFPLTVTSAQKNPTAFYLCASSGNRLLGYTFGSGTRLTVV.

The chain has TRBV11-2 and TRBJ1-1; D is ambiguous. CDR3 size: 14 residues. With 0 bases removed from V and 6 bases from J, the gap between germline ends came to 11 bases. CDR1 is SGHAT, CDR2 FQNNGV, per germline. In DNA form, the CDR3 reads TGTGCCAGCAGCTTAGACCCTAGCAGCGCTGAAGCTTTCTTT. Amino acid sequence: CASSLDPSSAEAFF.

This clone was recorded many times. The J gene is TRBJ2-7, the V gene TRBV5-1; tentative D call: TRBD2 (6 bases). There are 13 residues in the CDR3. Trimming pared 2 bases from V and 6 bases from J, leaving 12 bases between. Germline loops: CDR1 SGHRS, CDR2 YFSETQ. CDR3 amino acids: CASSLGGGAEQYF. CDR3 coding DNA: TGCGCCAGCAGCTTAGGAGGAGGGGCCGAGCAGTACTTC.

V gene TRBV4-1 combines with J gene TRBJ2-5; TRBD1 matches at 9 bases. The J call could be wrong; TRBJ2-7 is a better fit for the DNA end. The CDR3 extends over 16 amino acids. Germline lookup yields CDR1 MGHRA and CDR2 YSYEKL. CDR3 loop: CASSQVHGTGLYEQYF. Here the CDR3 DNA reads TGCGCCAGCAGCCAAGTTCACGGGACAGGGCTCTACGAGCAGTACTTC.

This clone was detected ten times or more. The rearrangement links TRBV30 to TRBJ1-1; D uncertain. V was trimmed by 4 bases and J by 3 bases, leaving 6 bases between them. The CDR3 runs to 11 residues. Germline V gene data show CDR1 as GTSNPN and CDR2 as SVGIG (reference sequence). The CDR3 nucleotides read TGTGCCTGGAAAGGGTACACTGAAGCTTTCTTT. Translating it yields CAWKGYTEAFF.

This rearrangement joins TRBV7-9 to TRBJ2-5; a possible D gene is TRBD1 (6 bases). Trimming left V 5 bases short and J 2 bases short, with 12 bases between. The germline CDR1 and CDR2 sequences are SEHNR and FQNEAQ (reference sequence). This CDR3 comprises 14 residues. The CDR3 nucleotides are TGTGCCAGCAGCCTTTGGACAGTTCAAGAGACCCAGTACTTC. It yields the protein CASSLWTVQETQYF.

This clone was counted only a few times. This rearrangement joins TRBV5-4 to TRBJ1-2; D uncertain. The CDR3 extends over 11 amino acids. Trimming took 10 bases from V and 4 from J, leaving 11 bases between them. The germline gives CDR1 SGHNT, CDR2 YYREEE (reference sequence). CDR3 sequence: CAGKAAYGYTF. The CDR3, as DNA: TGTGCCGGGAAAGCAGCCTATGGCTACACCTTC.

The chain joins TRBV11-1 to TRBJ2-7, with D unclear. Germline-derived CDR1 and CDR2 are SGHAT and FQDESV (reference sequence). Trimming took 5 bases from V and 0 from J, leaving 8 bases between them. The CDR3 has 13 residues. This CDR3 reads CASSPSSSYEQYF. As DNA, the CDR3 is TGTGCCAGCAGCCCTTCCAGCTCCTACGAGCAGTACTTC.

V gene TRBV5-1 combines with J gene TRBJ1-3, with D uncertain. Germline V gives CDR1 SGHRS, CDR2 YFSETQ. Trimming left V 2 bases short and J 0 bases short, with 9 bases between. This CDR3 comprises 15 residues. This CDR3 reads CASSFDTRSGNTIYF. CDR3 nucleotides: TGCGCCAGCAGCTTCGACACTCGCTCTGGAAACACCATATATTTT. The entire variable domain, with the rest obtained from reference TRBV5-1 and TRBJ1-3, is as follows: KAGVTQTPRYLIKTRGQQVTLSCSPISGHRSVSWYQQTPGQGLQFLFEYFSETQRNKGNFPGRFSGRQFSNSRSEMNVSTLELGDSALYLCASSFDTRSGNTIYFGEGSWLTVV.

This clone came up many times. V gene TRBV4-2 combines with J gene TRBJ2-3; 9 bases line up with TRBD1. The CDR3 has 16 amino acids. In germline, CDR1 is LGHNA, CDR2 YNFKEQ. The junction had 5 bases not matched to a gene; V was cut back by 0 bases and J by 4 bases. CDR3 bases: TGTGCCAGCAGCCAAGATACCGGGACAGGGCCAGATACGCAGTATTTT. Protein: CASSQDTGTGPDTQYF.

This clone was recorded at least ten times. The rearrangement links TRBV30 to TRBJ1-1; unclear D gene. Germline lookup yields CDR1 GTSNPN and CDR2 SVGIG (reference sequence). V was trimmed by 0 bases and J by 1 base, leaving 9 bases between them. CDR3 length: 14 residues. The CDR3 nucleotides read TGTGCCTGGAGTGTCCCCGGAACGAACACTGAAGCTTTCTTT. This gives the protein CAWSVPGTNTEAFF.

This clone was recorded many times. This chain uses TRBV10-3 with TRBJ2-1; 9 bases are a match to TRBD2. The germline V gene encodes CDR1 ENHRY and CDR2 SYGVKD. CDR3 length equals 17 residues. The ends lost 0 bases at V and 5 bases at J; junction bases unmatched: 8. The CDR3 DNA sequence: TGTGCCATCAGTGAGTCGATGGCTAGCGGGGACGACAATGAGCAGTTCTTC. Translated, it gives CAISESMASGDDNEQFF.

The CDR3 protein is CASSLEGGPGKNIQYF. CDR3 nucleotides: TGTGCCAGCAGCCTCGAAGGTGGCCCGGGCAAAAACATTCAGTACTTC. The J gene is TRBJ2-4, the V gene TRBV13; D remains ambiguous. CDR1 is PRHDT, CDR2 FYEKMQ, per germline (reference sequence). CDR3 size: 16 residues. With 5 bases removed from V and 3 bases from J, the gap between germline ends came to 17 bases.